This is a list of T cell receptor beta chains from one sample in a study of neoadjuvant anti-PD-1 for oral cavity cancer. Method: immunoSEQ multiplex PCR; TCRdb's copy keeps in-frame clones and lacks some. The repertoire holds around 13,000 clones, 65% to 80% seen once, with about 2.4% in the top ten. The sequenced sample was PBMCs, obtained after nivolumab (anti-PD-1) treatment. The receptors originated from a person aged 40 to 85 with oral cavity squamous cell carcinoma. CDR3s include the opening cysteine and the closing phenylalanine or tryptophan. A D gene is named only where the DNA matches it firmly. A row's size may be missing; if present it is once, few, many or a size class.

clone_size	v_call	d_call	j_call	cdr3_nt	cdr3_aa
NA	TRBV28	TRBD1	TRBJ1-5	TGTGCCAGCAGGGTGCGGGACAGCCCCTATCAGCCCCAGCATTTT	CASRVRDSPYQPQHF
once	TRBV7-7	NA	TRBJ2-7	TGTGCTAGAGGTCAGGCTTCCTACGAGCAGTACTTC	CARGQASYEQYF
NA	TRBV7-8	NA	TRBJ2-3	TGTGCCAGCAGCTCCGTAGTGATAGATACGCAGTATTTT	CASSSVVIDTQYF
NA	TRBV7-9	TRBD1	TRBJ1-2	TGTGCCAGCAGCTTAGAGGGACAGGGGTCCTACACCTTC	CASSLEGQGSYTF
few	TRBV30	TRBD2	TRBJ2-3	TGTGCCTGGAACCGCGCGGGAGTAAGAGATACGCAGTATTTT	CAWNRAGVRDTQYF
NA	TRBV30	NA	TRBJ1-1	TGTGCCTGGAGTGTGGCCGGGATAGCTTTCTTT	CAWSVAGIAFF
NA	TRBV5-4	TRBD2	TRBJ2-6	TGTGCCAGCAGCCTTAGCGGGACCAGCTCTGGGGCCAACGTCCTGACTTTC	CASSLSGTSSGANVLTF
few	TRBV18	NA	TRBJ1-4	TGTGCCAGCTCACCATGGGGGCAGGGAGAAAAACTGTTTTTT	CASSPWGQGEKLFF
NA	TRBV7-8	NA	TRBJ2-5	TGTGCCAGCAGCTTAGTGGTGCTGGAGACCCAGTACTTC	CASSLVVLETQYF
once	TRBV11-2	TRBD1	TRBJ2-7	TGTGCCACCAAGGGACAGGGGAACTACGAGCAGTACTTC	CATKGQGNYEQYF